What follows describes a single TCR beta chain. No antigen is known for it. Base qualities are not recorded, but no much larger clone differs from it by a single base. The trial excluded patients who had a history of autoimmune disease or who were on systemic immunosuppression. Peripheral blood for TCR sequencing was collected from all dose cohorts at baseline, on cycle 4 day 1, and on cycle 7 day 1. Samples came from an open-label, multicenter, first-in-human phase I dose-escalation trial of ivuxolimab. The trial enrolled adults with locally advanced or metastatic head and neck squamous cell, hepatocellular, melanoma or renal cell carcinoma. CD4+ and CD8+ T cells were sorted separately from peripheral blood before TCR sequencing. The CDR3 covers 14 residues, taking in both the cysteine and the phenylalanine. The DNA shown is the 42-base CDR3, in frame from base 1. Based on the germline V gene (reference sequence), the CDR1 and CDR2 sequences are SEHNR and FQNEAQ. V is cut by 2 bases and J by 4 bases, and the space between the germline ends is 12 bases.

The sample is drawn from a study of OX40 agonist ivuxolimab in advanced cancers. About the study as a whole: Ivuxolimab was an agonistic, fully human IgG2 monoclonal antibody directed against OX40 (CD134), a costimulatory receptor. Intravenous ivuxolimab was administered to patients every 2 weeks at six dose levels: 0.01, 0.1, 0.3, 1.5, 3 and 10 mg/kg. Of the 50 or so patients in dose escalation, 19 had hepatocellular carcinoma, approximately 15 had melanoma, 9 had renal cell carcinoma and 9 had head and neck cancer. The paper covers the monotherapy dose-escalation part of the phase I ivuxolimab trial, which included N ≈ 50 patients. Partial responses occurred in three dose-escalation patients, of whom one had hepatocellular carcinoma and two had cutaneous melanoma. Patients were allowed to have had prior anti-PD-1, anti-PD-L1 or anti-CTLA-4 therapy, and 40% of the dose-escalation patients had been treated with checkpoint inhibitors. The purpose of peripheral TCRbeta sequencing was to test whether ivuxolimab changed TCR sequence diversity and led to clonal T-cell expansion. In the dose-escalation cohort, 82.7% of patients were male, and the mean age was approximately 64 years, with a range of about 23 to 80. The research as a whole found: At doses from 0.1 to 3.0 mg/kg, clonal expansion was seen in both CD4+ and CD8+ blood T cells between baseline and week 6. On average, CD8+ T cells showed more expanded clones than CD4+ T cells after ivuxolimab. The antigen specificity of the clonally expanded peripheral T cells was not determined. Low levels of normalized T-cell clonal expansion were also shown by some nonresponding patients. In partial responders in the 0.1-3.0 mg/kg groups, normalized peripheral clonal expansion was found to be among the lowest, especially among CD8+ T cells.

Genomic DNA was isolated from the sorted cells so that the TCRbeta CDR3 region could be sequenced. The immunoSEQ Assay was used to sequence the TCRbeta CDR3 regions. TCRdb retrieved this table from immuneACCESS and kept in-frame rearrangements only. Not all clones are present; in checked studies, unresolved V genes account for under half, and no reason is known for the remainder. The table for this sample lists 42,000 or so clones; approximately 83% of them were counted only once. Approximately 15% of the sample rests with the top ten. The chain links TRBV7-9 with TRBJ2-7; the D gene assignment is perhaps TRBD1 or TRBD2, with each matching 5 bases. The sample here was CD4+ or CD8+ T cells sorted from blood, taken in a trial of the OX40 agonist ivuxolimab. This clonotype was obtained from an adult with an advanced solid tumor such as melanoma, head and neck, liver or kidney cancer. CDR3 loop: CASSLPGRPYEQYF. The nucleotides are TGTGCCAGCAGCTTACCGGGACGGCCTTACGAGCAGTACTTC. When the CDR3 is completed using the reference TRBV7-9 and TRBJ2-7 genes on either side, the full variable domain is DTGVSQNPRHKITKRGQNVTFRCDPISEHNRLYWYRQTLGQGPEFLTYFQNEAQLEKSRLLSDRFSAERPKGSFSTLEIQRTEQGDSAMYLCASSLPGRPYEQYFGPGTRLTVT.